This TCR beta chain comes out of a study of molecular identifiers for immune sequencing clone quantification. Study overall: In replicates, RNA taken from about 20,000 or 100,000 naive CD8 cells was divided five ways, and four portions underwent sequencing.

This clonotype was recorded once. A single base separates this from a much larger clone, so it may be a read error. From the PCR reads, TCRdb called clonotypes with MiXCR, one entry per CDR3 protein. The table shows about 640,000 distinct CDR3 sequences, with 15% to 20% occurring only once. The length of the CDR3 is 16 residues. CDR1 SGHTA and CDR2 FQGNSA come from the germline V gene. The sequence came from a human donor in good health. Some libraries in this study had Jurkat cell RNA spiked in. The chain combines TRBV7-2 with TRBJ2-4; the D is unclear. Sequenced sample: naive CD8+ T cells from blood, with Jurkat cell RNA spiked in. Documented subset: FACS-sorted CD8+CD4-CCR7+CD45RA+ naive T cells. CDR3 in amino acids: CASSSGGRFSKNIRYF. The CDR3 nucleotides are TGTGCCAGCAGCTCTGGCGGCAGGTTCTCCAAAAACATTCGGTACTTC. Looking up the rest from reference TRBV7-2 and TRBJ2-4 gives the full variable domain: GAGVSQSPSNKVTEKGKDVELRCDPISGHTALYWYRQSLGQGLEFLIYFQGNSAPDKSGLPSDRFSAERTGGSVSTLTIQRTQQEDSAVYLCASSSGGRFSKNIRYFGAGTRLSVL.